Below, one T cell receptor beta chain is given with its context. The sample is drawn from a study of CD8 T cells in Susac syndrome. Trimming removed 6 bases at V and 11 bases at J, with 28 bases between. Germline loops: CDR1 LGHDT, CDR2 YNNKEL (reference sequence). The CDR3 has 16 residues. The authors reverse transcribed roughly 0.5 to 1 ug RNA with random hexamers. The authors amplified TCR beta CDR3 across 54 Vbeta and 13 Jbeta using immunoSEQ multiplex PCR. In TCRdb, the immunoSEQ multiplex PCR reads were re-called with MiXCR into one record per CDR3 protein. The table includes some 300,000 distinct CDR3 sequences, 89% detected once. The multiple sclerosis controls were treatment-naive patients, and their relapsing-remitting disease was stable or active. TEMRA cells were FACS-enriched, and CD8+ and CD4+ T cells were isolated negatively.

This clonotype was obtained from a human donor with multiple sclerosis. The chain employs TRBV3-1 and TRBJ1-1; D is unclear. Input material: CD8+ T cells from PBMCs. The CDR3 spells CASRGWTEDPTEDAFF. The CDR3, as DNA: TGTGCCAGCAGGGGATGGACGGAGGACCCCACTGAAGATGCTTTCTTT.